The source of this T cell receptor beta chain is a study of cytomegalovirus exposure and HLA in healthy donors. Study findings and constraints: Sequencing had likely introduced a cluster of highly shared sequence variants as an artifact.

Germline CDR1 reads MNHEY; CDR2 reads SVGAGI. The CDR3 runs 15 residues. With 60 Vbeta and 13 Jbeta primers, the PCR was carried out. Sequencing used immunoSEQ multiplex PCR; TCRdb keeps in-frame clones, though not all of them. The sample shows over 120,000 clones, around four fifths of them seen only once. A remark on this clone: What it recognizes is unknown. Mismatch with germline at one junction end may stem from a read error.

The chain employs TRBV6-5 and TRBJ2-2; no clear D. Input material: PBMCs. The TCR sequence derives from a woman aged 60-75 years in good health and CMV-seropositive. CDR3 nucleotide sequence: TGTGCCAGCGGTTACTCTTCCCTCCCAAGCCGGGAGCTGTTTTTT. Protein sequence: CASGYSSLPSRELFF.